This T cell receptor beta chain was captured by sequencing in a study of blood T cells in healthy people across ages. Caucasian, healthy and from Russia, the donors were aged between about 6 and 90. With a J-beta primer mix and a sample-barcoded 5' primer, a second PCR ran 7 to 11 cycles. A 12-random-nucleotide template-switch adaptor tagged each cDNA molecule. TCRdb recomputed calls from the 5' RACE reads with MiXCR, one row per CDR3 protein. The sample carries approximately 1,000,000 distinct CDR3 sequences, around two fifths recorded once. The V end was cut by 0 bases, the J end by 5 bases, with 15 bases between. Germline CDR1 reads KGHDR; CDR2 reads SFDVKD. The CDR3 runs 16 residues. In its sample, this clonotype was seen a few times.

The gene calls are TRBV24-1 and TRBJ1-1; D is undetermined. The material sequenced was blood. This clonotype originated in a man aged 18 to 29 in good health. The CDR3 region is CATSDLKRGGRTEAFF. The CDR3 nucleotides read TGTGCCACCAGTGATTTGAAGCGGGGAGGTAGGACTGAAGCTTTCTTT.